Given below is one T cell receptor (beta chain) in context. What it recognizes is unknown. The table came from immunoSEQ multiplex PCR; TCRdb's copy has only in-frame clones and leaves some out. The sample holds around 610,000 clones; about 95% are singletons and the top ten take approximately 0.12%. V shed 5 bases and J 1 base; nucleotides not matched to a gene: 14. CDR1 and CDR2 (germline): LNHNV, YYDKDF (reference sequence). The CDR3 contains 19 residues. This sample stems from a study of shared clonotypes between healthy human individuals. General study points: The rarefaction results pointed to incomplete sorted-subset sequencing despite large depth.

Naive CD8 cells comprised CD45RO-negative, CCR7-positively selected cells, excluding terminally differentiated effector memory CD45RA+ cells. The source of this sequence is a woman aged 25 to 39 in good health. Material for sequencing was naive CD8+ T cells sorted from blood. J is TRBJ2-7 and V is TRBV15, with TRBD2 identical over 13 bases. CDR3 residues: CATSPRTSGRSKPSYEQYF. In nucleotides, the CDR3 is TGTGCCACCAGCCCTCGGACTAGCGGGAGATCCAAGCCATCCTACGAGCAGTACTTC.